Described below is a single TCR beta chain sequence and its context. This entry belongs to a study of blood T cell repertoires in COVID-19. Overall study context: Samples representing acute and convalescent COVID-19 were sourced from the United States, Italy and Spain. Nucleic acid was either cDNA or gDNA, and it came from T cells, B-cell-depleted T cells, or PBMCs.

The germline V gene encodes CDR1 LGHNA and CDR2 YSLEER. The CDR3 runs 17 residues. Trimming took 0 bases from V and 3 from J; bases not matched to a gene: 6. Original data processing: Reference gene primer amplification in the assay estimated nucleated cell counts. The method was immunoSEQ multiplex PCR; TCRdb's version includes in-frame clones alone and lacks a portion of them. That table gives V, J and clone size, and the DNA gave D and trimming. The table includes about 47,000 clones, 84% detected once. The source of this sequence is a man aged 45-60 years with acute or convalescent COVID-19. The J gene is TRBJ2-3, the V gene TRBV4-3; 10 nucleotides line up with TRBD2. Source material: peripheral blood. CDR3 bases: TGCGCCAGCAGCCAAGACGTGGGACTAGCGAGGACAGATACGCAGTATTTT. This codes for CASSQDVGLARTDTQYF.